The 32 T cell receptor beta chains in this list originate from one sample, sequenced in a study of PD-1 blockade in mismatch repair-deficient tumors. Sequenced by immunoSEQ multiplex PCR; TCRdb stores in-frame clones only, minus some. Of around 120,000 clones in the sample, about nine tenths were seen once. The sequencing used peripheral blood, collected approximately 72 weeks after starting pembrolizumab. The receptor source for this set is an adult with mismatch repair-deficient cancer.

This chain links TRBV27 with TRBJ2-5; 7 bases are a match to TRBD1. The CDR3 has 19 residues. The ends lost 6 bases at V and 4 bases at J; junction bases unmatched: 23. CDR1 and CDR2 from the germline V gene are MNHEY and SMNVEV (reference sequence). CDR3 region: CASSAGARLAGGLGETQYF. For the CDR3, the DNA is TGTGCCAGCAGCGCCGGGGCTCGGCTAGCAGGGGGATTAGGAGAGACCCAGTACTTC.

This chain links TRBV6-1 with TRBJ1-2, with 8 bases that match TRBD1. Germline lookup yields CDR1 MNHNS and CDR2 SASEGT. V was pared by 2 bases and J by 6 bases, with 8 bases of the junction left unmatched. This CDR3 region has 15 residues. The CDR3 bases are TGTGCCAGCAGTGAACAGGGGGCTGTAGCACATGGCTACACCTTC. Protein product: CASSEQGAVAHGYTF.

The V call is TRBV5-1, the J call TRBJ2-7; D is uncertain. The CDR3 runs to 13 residues. Germline CDR1 reads SGHRS; CDR2 reads YFSETQ. V lost 2 bases and J 3 bases, leaving 9 bases between the germline ends. This CDR3 is CASSLGAVYEQYF. CDR3 in DNA: TGCGCCAGCAGCTTAGGCGCGGTCTACGAGCAGTACTTC.

The genes are TRBV11-3 and TRBJ2-2; the match to TRBD2 covers 14 bases. Germline loops: CDR1 SGHNT, CDR2 YENEEA. CDR3 length: 19 amino acids. V shed 5 bases and J 7 bases; nucleotides not matched to a gene: 15. The CDR3 here is CASSPRTSGRTIQVGELFF. CDR3 bases: TGTGCCAGCAGCCCGAGGACTAGCGGGAGGACCATTCAAGTCGGGGAGCTGTTTTTT.

This rearrangement joins TRBV29-1 to TRBJ1-3; D unclear. Looked up from germline, CDR1 is SQVTM and CDR2 is ANQGSEA. This CDR3 has 14 residues. The V and J ends lost 0 bases and 8 bases respectively, with 14 bases between them. The CDR3 DNA sequence: TGCAGCGTTGAAGATGTTAACAGAGGAGACACCATATATTTT. It specifies CSVEDVNRGDTIYF.

The chain couples TRBV6-6 to TRBJ1-2, with TRBD1 as a possible D gene (5 bases). Germline V gene lookup returns CDR1 MNHNY and CDR2 SVGAGI (reference sequence). Trimming cost V 0 bases and J 2 bases, with 7 bases left between them. The CDR3 runs 14 residues. The CDR3 sequence: CASSYSGGNYGYTF. The CDR3 DNA reads as TGTGCCAGCAGTTACTCGGGGGGAAACTATGGCTACACCTTC.

The chain recombines TRBV19 with TRBJ2-7; the D gene is possibly TRBD1 (5 bases). CDR1 is LNHDA and CDR2 is SQIVND in the germline V gene (reference sequence). The CDR3 contains 12 residues. The V gene lost 4 bases and the J gene lost 2 bases, with 6 bases spanning the gap. The CDR3 is CASSKTAYEQYF. The CDR3 nucleotides read TGTGCCAGTAGTAAGACAGCCTACGAGCAGTACTTC.

This chain links TRBV30 with TRBJ1-2; the D is unclear. V was pared by 2 bases and J by 4 bases, with 5 bases between. This CDR3 contains 11 residues. CDR1 GTSNPN and CDR2 SVGIG come from the germline V gene (reference sequence). CDR3 loop: CAWSPTYGYTF. DNA for the CDR3: TGTGCCTGGAGTCCGACCTATGGCTACACCTTC.

CDR3 sequence: CASSVPGGLRMEETQYF. CDR3 in DNA: TGTGCCAGCAGTGTGCCGGGAGGGCTGAGGATGGAAGAGACCCAGTACTTC. This chain links TRBV2 with TRBJ2-5; 8 bases are shared with TRBD2. This CDR3 has 17 residues. Germline CDR1 and CDR2: SNHLY and FYNNEI. The V segment lost 4 bases and the J segment 3 bases; nucleotides outside the gene matches: 13.

The V call is TRBV10-1, the J call TRBJ2-7; possible D gene TRBD1, 6 bases. This CDR3 is built from 15 residues. V was pared by 6 bases and J by 4 bases, with 19 bases between. Germline CDR1 WNHNN, CDR2 SYGVQD (reference sequence). CDR3 sequence: CASRALDSPSYEQYF. CDR3 nucleotides: TGCGCCAGCAGAGCCCTGGACAGTCCATCTTACGAGCAGTACTTC.

The rearrangement joins TRBV19 to TRBJ2-7; D may correspond to TRBD1 or TRBD2 (6 bases each). Trimming stripped 3 bases from V and 2 bases from J, with 14 bases between. Germline V gives CDR1 LNHDA, CDR2 SQIVND (reference sequence). The CDR3 contains 15 residues. CDR3 in DNA: TGTGCCAGTAGTATCGGTTCCGGGGGCGCCTACGAGCAGTACTTC. This encodes CASSIGSGGAYEQYF.

This chain joins TRBV27 and TRBJ2-3; D may correspond to TRBD1 or TRBD2 (6 bases each). The CDR3 sequence is 16 residues long. V dropped 1 base and J dropped 4 bases, with 15 bases sitting between them. Germline CDR1 MNHEY, CDR2 SMNVEV (reference sequence). CDR3 sequence reads: CASSLLLVGGADTQYF. The CDR3 DNA follows: TGTGCCAGCAGTTTATTACTAGTCGGGGGCGCAGATACGCAGTATTTT.

The chain is built from TRBV7-9 and TRBJ2-7; D possibly corresponds to TRBD1 (6 bases). The length of the CDR3 is 14 residues. Trimming pared 6 bases from V and 3 bases from J, leaving 15 bases between. Germline V gene sequence: CDR1 SEHNR, CDR2 FQNEAQ (reference sequence). CDR3 coding DNA: TGTGCCAGCAGTCCTCCGGGACACCTCTACGAGCAGTACTTC. Translation: CASSPPGHLYEQYF.

V gene TRBV7-8 combines with J gene TRBJ2-1; D is possibly TRBD2 (6 bases). V was trimmed by 6 bases and J by 8 bases, leaving 26 bases between them. This CDR3 region has 17 residues. Germline values: CDR1 SGHVS, CDR2 FQNEAQ. The CDR3 loop is CASRKNPGSSWGDEQFF. CDR3 in DNA: TGTGCCAGCAGAAAAAATCCAGGGTCGTCCTGGGGGGATGAGCAGTTCTTC.

This clone was found once. V is TRBV27 and J is TRBJ2-7, with TRBD1 identical over 10 bases. This CDR3 is built from 15 residues. Trimming removed 3 bases from V and 6 bases from J; junction bases left unmatched: 8. Germline CDR1 and CDR2: MNHEY and SMNVEV (reference sequence). The CDR3 bases are TGTGCCAGCAGTTTCTCCGGGACAGGGGTCTCCGAGCAGTACTTC. Translation: CASSFSGTGVSEQYF.

The rearrangement links TRBV28 to TRBJ1-5, with D perhaps matching TRBD1 (5 bases). The CDR3 totals 18 residues. Germline V lookup: CDR1 MDHEN, CDR2 SYDVKM. The V end was cut by 4 bases, the J end by 0 bases, with 19 bases between. The CDR3 DNA follows: TGTGCCAGCAGTTCTTTGTTTGAGGGGAAAAATAGCAATCAGCCCCAGCATTTT. This codes for CASSSLFEGKNSNQPQHF.

The chain combines TRBV9 with TRBJ2-1, with D perhaps TRBD1 (6 bases). The germline CDR1 and CDR2 sequences are SGDLS and YYNGEE. This CDR3 region has 15 residues. Trimming removed 0 bases at V and 3 bases at J, with 10 bases between. In DNA form, the CDR3 reads TGTGCCAGCAGCGTAGATACAGGGAGCTACAATGAGCAGTTCTTC. Amino acid sequence: CASSVDTGSYNEQFF.

This clone was seen only a few times. The chain couples TRBV14 to TRBJ2-7; D gene unclear. The CDR3 is 13 amino acids. V dropped 5 bases and J dropped 5 bases, with 13 bases sitting between them. Germline V gene sequence: CDR1 SGHDN, CDR2 FVKESK. The DNA of the CDR3 is TGTGCCAGCAGCGTGACTCCTGGCCACGAGCAGTACTTC. Translation gives CASSVTPGHEQYF. The full variable domain, rest sourced from reference TRBV14 and TRBJ2-7, is EAGVTQFPSHSVIEKGQTVTLRCDPISGHDNLYWYRRVMGKEIKFLLHFVKESKQDESGMPNNRFLAERTGGTYSTLKVQPAELEDSGVYFCASSVTPGHEQYFGPGTRLTVT.

The J gene is TRBJ2-7, the V gene TRBV13; tentatively, D is TRBD2 (5 bases). Germline values: CDR1 PRHDT, CDR2 FYEKMQ (reference sequence). Between the trimmed V and J ends, which lost 2 bases and 0 bases, there was a span of 11 bases. This CDR3 is built from 15 residues. This CDR3 reads CASSLFGGSSYEQYF. CDR3 DNA: TGTGCCAGCAGCTTATTCGGAGGAAGCTCCTACGAGCAGTACTTC.

V and J are TRBV5-1 and TRBJ2-5, with D unresolved. The germline V and J ends were trimmed by 4 bases and 5 bases, with 15 bases remaining between them. The germline CDR1 and CDR2 sequences are SGHRS and YFSETQ. The CDR3 has 14 residues. CDR3 sequence reads: CASSPVLIRETQYF. For the CDR3, the DNA is TGCGCCAGCAGCCCCGTCTTAATCCGCGAGACCCAGTACTTC.

The CDR3 DNA reads as TGTGCCAGCAGCGCTTTGGGACTAGCGGACACCGGGGAGCTGTTTTTT. It is translated as CASSALGLADTGELFF. The chain employs TRBV9 and TRBJ2-2; 11 bases agree with TRBD2. This CDR3 has 16 amino acids. Trimming took 3 bases from V and 3 from J; bases not matched to a gene: 4. Germline assignment: CDR1 SGDLS and CDR2 YYNGEE. The full variable domain, with the rest looked up from reference TRBV9 and TRBJ2-2, is DSGVTQTPKHLITATGQRVTLRCSPRSGDLSVYWYQQSLDQGLQFLIQYYNGEERAKGNILERFSAQQFPDLHSELNLSSLELGDSALYFCASSALGLADTGELFFGEGSRLTVL.

V and J are TRBV5-4 and TRBJ2-7; 9 nucleotides match TRBD1. This CDR3 is 17 amino acids long. V lost 0 bases and J lost 5; bases outside the gene matches: 12. Germline assignment: CDR1 SGHNT and CDR2 YYREEE (reference sequence). The CDR3: CASSLVGWGTGTHEQYF. The CDR3 DNA sequence: TGTGCCAGCAGCTTGGTCGGGTGGGGGACAGGGACGCACGAGCAGTACTTC.

The CDR3: CSVYGVSPLSGTANTGELFF. The DNA for the CDR3 is TGCAGCGTTTATGGAGTTAGCCCCCTCTCCGGGACGGCGAACACCGGGGAGCTGTTTTTT. This chain connects TRBV29-1 to TRBJ2-2; D may match TRBD1 or TRBD2 (5 bases each). CDR3 size: 20 residues. Germline V gene sequence: CDR1 SQVTM, CDR2 ANQGSEA. With 5 bases removed from V and 0 bases from J, the gap between germline ends came to 28 bases.

The sample holds a few counts of this clone. Other DNA sequences from this sample encode an identical CDR3 as well. The chain joins TRBV27 to TRBJ1-5, with D tentatively TRBD1 (5 bases). V lost 0 bases to trimming and J lost 5 bases, with 8 bases between them. The CDR3 has 14 amino acids. Looked up from germline, CDR1 is MNHEY and CDR2 is SMNVEV (reference sequence). The CDR3 is CASSLSGTYQPQHF. The CDR3 DNA follows: TGTGCCAGCAGTTTATCCGGGACTTATCAGCCCCAGCATTTT.

This rearrangement joins TRBV27 to TRBJ1-1; 7 nucleotides line up with TRBD1. The germline V gene encodes CDR1 MNHEY and CDR2 SMNVEV (reference sequence). CDR3 length: 16 amino acids. V was pared by 6 bases and J by 0 bases, with 10 bases of the junction left unmatched. The CDR3 is CASRDEKGQLNTEAFF. CDR3 DNA sequence: TGTGCCAGCAGGGATGAGAAGGGACAGTTGAACACTGAAGCTTTCTTT.

The chain employs TRBV7-6 and TRBJ2-3; 7 nucleotides align to TRBD2. Losses at the gene ends were 6 bases for V and 3 bases for J; bases not matched to a gene: 6. Germline CDR1 SGHVS, CDR2 FNYEAQ. CDR3 length equals 14 residues. The CDR3 here is CASRGLEKTDTQYF. The DNA for the CDR3 is TGTGCCAGCAGAGGACTAGAAAAGACAGATACGCAGTATTTT.

This clone was counted a few times. V usage is TRBV4-1 and J usage is TRBJ2-1; D gene ambiguous. The CDR3 sequence is 11 residues long. Trimming left V 2 bases short and J 7 bases short, with 3 bases between. Germline V CDR1 and CDR2: MGHRA, YSYEKL. The CDR3 DNA reads TGCGCCAGCAGCCAAAGTAATGAGCAGTTCTTC. It codes for CASSQSNEQFF.

This clone appeared once. The V call is TRBV6-1, the J call TRBJ2-7; D is uncertain. The CDR3 is 14 residues long. CDR1 is MNHNS, CDR2 SASEGT, per germline. The V gene lost 1 base and the J gene lost 8 bases, with 15 bases spanning the gap. CDR3 region: CASSEGLLPVKQYF. DNA of the CDR3: TGTGCCAGCAGTGAAGGTTTACTCCCTGTTAAGCAGTACTTC.

V usage is TRBV7-9 and J usage is TRBJ2-3; TRBD2 aligns across 11 bases. The junction had 3 bases not matched to a gene; V was cut back by 4 bases and J by 0 bases. This CDR3 region has 16 residues. Germline-derived CDR1 and CDR2 are SEHNR and FQNEAQ (reference sequence). DNA for the CDR3: TGTGCCAGCAGCTCGACTAGCGGGACTAGCACAGATACGCAGTATTTT. Protein: CASSSTSGTSTDTQYF.

The chain has TRBV13 and TRBJ2-1, with D possibly called TRBD1 or TRBD2 (5 bases each). V lost 1 base, J lost 8 bases, and 12 bases lay in between. CDR1 PRHDT and CDR2 FYEKMQ come from the germline V gene (reference sequence). This CDR3 is 14 amino acids long. CDR3: CASSLAESGHEQFF. The CDR3 region has the DNA TGTGCCAGCAGCTTAGCGGAATCGGGGCATGAGCAGTTCTTC.

This chain links TRBV19 with TRBJ2-5; 9 nucleotides align to TRBD1. Germline V gene lookup returns CDR1 LNHDA and CDR2 SQIVND (reference sequence). This CDR3 has 14 residues. Losses at the gene ends were 4 bases for V and 1 base for J; bases not matched to a gene: 1. The CDR3 DNA is TGTGCCAGTAGTACGGGACAGGGCCAAGAGACCCAGTACTTC. Protein product: CASSTGQGQETQYF.

The V call is TRBV4-3, the J call TRBJ2-1, with TRBD2 matching 12 bases. From germline, CDR1 is LGHNA and CDR2 YSLEER. With V trimmed by 0 bases and J by 5 bases, 5 bases remained unmatched. This CDR3 has 17 residues. The CDR3 region is CASSQERLAGVNNEQFF. The CDR3 nucleotides are TGCGCCAGCAGCCAAGAAAGACTAGCGGGAGTAAACAATGAGCAGTTCTTC.